Below, 29 T cell receptor beta chains from the same sample are listed, as sequenced in a study of blood T cell repertoires in COVID-19. Repertoires were generated with immunoSEQ multiplex PCR, while TCRdb's copy carries only in-frame clones and drops some. This table has approximately 140,000 clones, approximately 80% appearing once. The sequenced sample was peripheral blood. These TCRs come from a human donor in a cohort sampled during active COVID-19.

This clone has only one observation. The genes are TRBV3-1 (or the pseudogene TRBV3-2) and TRBJ1-1; TRBD1 agrees at 8 bases. Trimming removed 1 base from V and 1 base from J; junction bases left unmatched: 8. This CDR3 is 17 amino acids long. Per germline, CDR1 LGHDT and CDR2 YNNKEL (reference sequence). The CDR3 spells CASSQGTGIRGNTEAFF. In nucleotides, the CDR3 is TGTGCCAGCAGCCAAGGGACAGGGATTCGGGGGAACACTGAAGCTTTCTTT.

On this clone: The junction shows a germline mismatch at one end, possibly a read error. The V gene is TRBV7-2, the J gene TRBJ1-2; unclear D gene. CDR1 and CDR2 from the germline V gene are SGHTA and FQGNSA. CDR3 length: 14 amino acids. CDR3 nucleotides: TGTGCCAGCAGTTTAGTTGGGCAGGAAAGTGGCTACACCTTC. Translated, it gives CASSLVGQESGYTF.

This chain uses TRBV19 with TRBJ2-7; D is perhaps TRBD2 (6 bases). V was pared by 4 bases and J by 2 bases, with 15 bases between. This CDR3 is built from 15 residues. Germline assignment: CDR1 LNHDA and CDR2 SQIVND (reference sequence). This CDR3 reads CASSTRRGIAYEQYF. The CDR3 DNA sequence: TGTGCCAGTAGTACGCGTCGGGGGATCGCCTACGAGCAGTACTTC.

V is TRBV5-6 and J is TRBJ2-7; D is possibly TRBD1 (6 bases). The V gene lost 6 bases and the J gene lost 2 bases, with 9 bases spanning the gap. The CDR3 is made up of 12 amino acids. The germline gives CDR1 SGHDT, CDR2 YYEEEE. The CDR3 nucleotides are TGTGCCAGCACCGGGACACCCTACGAGCAGTACTTC. Translated, it gives CASTGTPYEQYF.

The J gene is TRBJ1-1, the V gene TRBV4-3; D is ambiguous. CDR1 LGHNA and CDR2 YSLEER come from the germline V gene. V lost 5 bases to trimming and J lost 0 bases, with 7 bases between them. The CDR3 runs to 13 residues. The CDR3 region is CASSVYMNTEAFF. The CDR3 coding sequence is TGCGCCAGCAGCGTATACATGAACACTGAAGCTTTCTTT.

This sequence joins TRBV5-1 and TRBJ1-5, with unresolved D. From germline, CDR1 is SGHRS and CDR2 YFSETQ. This CDR3 has 14 amino acids. Trimming cost V 5 bases and J 3 bases, with 12 bases left between them. For the CDR3, the DNA is TGCGCCAGCAGACAGTTACCTAACAATCAGCCCCAGCATTTT. Its translation: CASRQLPNNQPQHF.

This clone was recorded a few times. In nucleotides, the CDR3 is TGTGCCAGCAGCTTAGTAGGGACAGGCCTCGAGGGCACTGAAGCTTTCTTT. Encoded protein: CASSLVGTGLEGTEAFF. The V and J genes are TRBV7-9 and TRBJ1-1; 8 bases align to TRBD1. The V and J ends lost 1 base and 4 bases, in that order; junction bases with no gene match: 11. The CDR3 extends over 17 amino acids. Germline V gene data show CDR1 as SEHNR and CDR2 as FQNEAQ (reference sequence).

This chain links TRBV14 with TRBJ2-7; TRBD2 matches at 14 bases. V trimming: 6 bases; J trimming: 4 bases; junction bases outside the gene matches: 5. Per germline, CDR1 SGHDN and CDR2 FVKESK. The CDR3 covers 15 residues. In nucleotides, the CDR3 is TGTGCCAGCAGGGCGGGACTAGCGGGGGAATACGAGCAGTACTTC. Translation gives CASRAGLAGEYEQYF. The entire variable domain, with the rest obtained from reference TRBV14 and TRBJ2-7, is as follows: EAGVTQFPSHSVIEKGQTVTLRCDPISGHDNLYWYRRVMGKEIKFLLHFVKESKQDESGMPNNRFLAERTGGTYSTLKVQPAELEDSGVYFCASRAGLAGEYEQYFGPGTRLTVT.

This clone came up a few times. The chain is built from TRBV6-4 and TRBJ2-3; 8 positions agree with TRBD2. This CDR3 spans 16 amino acids. CDR1 is MRHNA and CDR2 is SNTAGT in the germline V gene. V was pared by 4 bases and J by 0 bases, with 6 bases of the junction left unmatched. CDR3 sequence reads: CASSVAGGDSTDTQYF. Here the CDR3 DNA reads TGTGCCAGCAGTGTGGCGGGGGGAGATAGCACAGATACGCAGTATTTT.

The chain recombines TRBV10-1 with TRBJ1-6, with TRBD1 as a possible D gene (6 bases). V was pared by 3 bases and J by 7 bases, with 7 bases between. In germline, CDR1 is WNHNN, CDR2 SYGVQD (reference sequence). The CDR3 length is 13 residues. In DNA, the CDR3 is TGCGCCAGCAGTGATCAGGGGAATTCACCCCTCCACTTT. Translating it yields CASSDQGNSPLHF.

V and J are TRBV7-8 and TRBJ2-1; 9 bases align to TRBD1. CDR1 is SGHVS, CDR2 FQNEAQ, per germline. The CDR3 covers 16 residues. With V trimmed by 2 bases and J by 7 bases, 9 bases remained unmatched. This CDR3 reads CASSLSGDRADNEQFF. CDR3 bases: TGTGCCAGCAGCTTATCTGGGGACAGGGCGGATAATGAGCAGTTCTTC.

The CDR3 here is CATSTGNGEQYF. In DNA, the CDR3 is TGTGCCACCAGCACAGGGAACGGCGAGCAGTACTTC. The chain joins TRBV15 to TRBJ2-7; tentatively, D is TRBD1 (5 bases). The V end was cut by 4 bases, the J end by 6 bases, with 10 bases between. The V gene's germline CDR1 is LNHNV and CDR2 YYDKDF (reference sequence). This CDR3 is 12 amino acids long.

This rearrangement joins TRBV30 to TRBJ2-1; D not resolved. There are 11 residues in the CDR3. The germline V gene encodes CDR1 GTSNPN and CDR2 SVGIG (reference sequence). The V and J ends lost 5 bases and 5 bases respectively, with 7 bases between them. In nucleotides, the CDR3 is TGTGCCTGGTTACGGGACAATGAGCAGTTCTTC. Its protein product is CAWLRDNEQFF.

This chain joins TRBV11-1 and TRBJ1-1; 7 nucleotides match TRBD1. The V gene's germline CDR1 is SGHAT and CDR2 FQDESV (reference sequence). J lost 0 bases, V lost 5 bases, and 6 bases had no gene match. CDR3 length: 15 amino acids. CDR3 nucleotides: TGTGCCAGCAGCCTAGGACAGGTAATGAACACTGAAGCTTTCTTT. It specifies CASSLGQVMNTEAFF. The full variable domain, with the rest looked up from reference TRBV11-1 and TRBJ1-1, is EAEVAQSPRYKITEKSQAVAFWCDPISGHATLYWYRQILGQGPELLVQFQDESVVDDSQLPKDRFSAERLKGVDSTLKIQPAELGDSAMYLCASSLGQVMNTEAFFGQGTRLTVV.

The chain employs TRBV11-3 and TRBJ2-5; 7 nucleotides align to TRBD1. V shed 5 bases, J shed 4 bases, and the junction held 7 bases outside the gene matches. The CDR3 is 14 amino acids. Germline V gene data show CDR1 as SGHNT and CDR2 as YENEEA. Here the CDR3 reads CASSPGRDRETQYF. CDR3 DNA: TGTGCCAGCAGCCCCGGCCGGGACAGAGAGACCCAGTACTTC.

This chain links TRBV6-6 with TRBJ2-7; maybe TRBD2 (7 bases). The CDR3 is 15 amino acids. Germline V CDR1 and CDR2: MNHNY, SVGAGI (reference sequence). V was shortened by 3 bases and J by 5 bases, with 17 bases between the two germline ends. CDR3 in amino acids: CASSYKGGGPHEQYF. The CDR3 DNA follows: TGTGCCAGCAGTTATAAGGGGGGGGGCCCCCACGAGCAGTACTTC.

The gene calls are TRBV6-6 and TRBJ2-7; TRBD2 agrees at 13 bases. The J segment lost 9 bases and the V segment lost 2 bases, leaving 10 bases of the junction unmatched. CDR1 and CDR2 (germline): MNHNY, SVGAGI (reference sequence). The CDR3 length is 16 residues. CDR3 in amino acids: CASSYPRTSGGPGQYF. As DNA, the CDR3 is TGTGCCAGCAGTTACCCTCGGACTAGCGGGGGCCCTGGGCAGTACTTC.

V usage is TRBV12-5 and J usage is TRBJ2-1, with 10 bases fitting TRBD2. The germline gives CDR1 LGHNT, CDR2 FRNRAP. CDR3 length: 15 residues. V was clipped by 0 bases and J by 7 bases; unmatched bases: 3. CDR3 amino acids: CASGLVSGGQNEQFF. Here the CDR3 DNA reads TGTGCTAGTGGTTTGGTTAGCGGGGGGCAGAATGAGCAGTTCTTC.

In its sample, this clone was seen a few times. CDR3 residues: CASSISSYLNTEAFF. The DNA of the CDR3 is TGTGCCAGTAGTATATCCTCTTATTTGAACACTGAAGCTTTCTTT. This sequence joins TRBV19 and TRBJ1-1; D not resolved. Germline lookup yields CDR1 LNHDA and CDR2 SQIVND (reference sequence). Trimming stripped 2 bases from V and 0 bases from J, with 10 bases between. CDR3 length: 15 amino acids.

The table lists this clone with a count of one. This chain connects TRBV28 to TRBJ2-7; D gene unclear. The CDR3 runs to 11 residues. The germline V gene has CDR1 MDHEN and CDR2 SYDVKM. V lost 4 bases, J lost 9 bases, and 10 bases lay in between. Here the CDR3 DNA reads TGTGCCAGCAGTTGGCGTCGCGGGCAGTACTTC. It translates to CASSWRRGQYF.

This chain links TRBV7-9 with TRBJ2-7; D possibly corresponds to TRBD2 (6 bases). Trimming cost V 5 bases and J 5 bases, with 25 bases left between them. Germline V lookup: CDR1 SEHNR, CDR2 FQNEAQ (reference sequence). The CDR3 consists of 17 residues. The CDR3 reads CASSATPGASESDEQYF. The CDR3 DNA reads TGTGCCAGCAGCGCGACCCCCGGGGCTAGCGAAAGCGACGAGCAGTACTTC.

In its sample, this clone was seen a few times. V gene TRBV10-2 combines with J gene TRBJ2-7, with 7 bases aligning to TRBD2. This CDR3 contains 13 residues. Germline CDR1 WSHSY, CDR2 SAAADI. After removal of 6 bases from V and 5 bases from J, the junction contained 7 bases not matched to a gene. CDR3 in amino acids: CASSRTRSHEQYF. The CDR3, as DNA: TGCGCCAGCAGCAGGACTAGGAGTCACGAGCAGTACTTC.

The V and J genes are TRBV5-1 and TRBJ2-7, with 7 bases matching TRBD1. There are 14 residues in the CDR3. Trimming cost V 0 bases and J 4 bases; bases outside gene matches: 4. The germline V gene encodes CDR1 SGHRS and CDR2 YFSETQ. CDR3 in amino acids: CASSLVQGFYEQYF. The DNA for the CDR3 is TGCGCCAGCAGCTTGGTACAGGGGTTTTACGAGCAGTACTTC.

This sequence joins TRBV4-2 and TRBJ2-5; tentative D call: TRBD2 (6 bases). V lost 1 base, J lost 5 bases, and 14 bases lay in between. Germline V lookup: CDR1 LGHNA, CDR2 YNFKEQ. The CDR3 consists of 15 residues. In DNA form, the CDR3 reads TGTGCCAGCAGCCAAGGACTCGACGGAGGGGAGACCCAGTACTTC. Translation gives CASSQGLDGGETQYF.

The chain joins TRBV11-2 to TRBJ2-7; 9 bases align to TRBD1. The CDR3 runs to 13 residues. Trimming removed 6 bases from V and 3 bases from J; junction bases left unmatched: 3. The V gene's germline CDR1 is SGHAT and CDR2 FQNNGV. The CDR3 DNA sequence: TGTGCCAGCAGTCGGGACAGGGTCTACGAGCAGTACTTC. Its protein is CASSRDRVYEQYF.

The chain is built from TRBV30 and TRBJ1-3; the match to TRBD1 covers 7 bases. V dropped 4 bases and J dropped 2; count of bases not matched to a gene: 8. Germline assignment: CDR1 GTSNPN and CDR2 SVGIG (reference sequence). CDR3 size: 15 residues. The CDR3 DNA reads as TGTGCCTGGATGACCGGAGGGGGCACTGGAAACACCATATATTTT. Its translation is CAWMTGGGTGNTIYF.

This chain uses TRBV19 with TRBJ2-3; 8 nucleotides align to TRBD2. CDR1 LNHDA and CDR2 SQIVND come from the germline V gene (reference sequence). Losses at the gene ends were 5 bases for V and 1 base for J; bases not matched to a gene: 14. CDR3 length: 18 residues. The CDR3 DNA reads as TGTGCCAGTAGTTCTCCCGCCCTTCCGGGGGGGGGCACAGATACGCAGTATTTT. Its protein is CASSSPALPGGGTDTQYF.

The chain couples TRBV19 to TRBJ1-2, with D tentatively TRBD1 (5 bases). Trimming pared 4 bases from V and 3 bases from J, leaving 21 bases between. The CDR3 is 17 residues long. The germline V gene encodes CDR1 LNHDA and CDR2 SQIVND (reference sequence). In DNA form, the CDR3 reads TGTGCCAGTAGTAAGGGAACCCGGGACTCCCCTGACTATGGCTACACCTTC. Its protein product is CASSKGTRDSPDYGYTF. Based on the CDR3 plus reference TRBV19 and TRBJ1-2, the full variable domain is DGGITQSPKYLFRKEGQNVTLSCEQNLNHDAMYWYRQDPGQGLRLIYYSQIVNDFQKGDIAEGYSVSREKKESFPLTVTSAQKNPTAFYLCASSKGTRDSPDYGYTFGSGTRLTVV.

The chain links TRBV6-5 to TRBJ2-5; D might be TRBD2 (6 bases). Between the trimmed V and J ends, which lost 11 bases and 5 bases, there was a span of 21 bases. CDR3 length equals 14 residues. Per germline, CDR1 MNHEY and CDR2 SVGAGI. CDR3 protein: CACKAAGGQETQYF. In DNA form, the CDR3 reads TGTGCCTGCAAGGCGGCAGGAGGGCAGGAGACCCAGTACTTC.